One and the same sample provided the 25 T cell receptor beta chains below, sequenced in a study of OX40 agonist ivuxolimab in advanced cancers. Using immunoSEQ multiplex PCR, the repertoire was profiled, and TCRdb retains in-frame clones only, with some absent. The repertoire holds over 15,000 clones, with around 67% as singletons. Sequencing used CD4+ or CD8+ T cells sorted from blood, obtained in a trial of the OX40 agonist ivuxolimab. Source of these receptors: an adult with an advanced solid tumor such as melanoma, head and neck, liver or kidney cancer.

This clone has a single count. The CDR3: CASSLGGGNTQYF. The DNA for the CDR3 is TGTGCCAGCAGCTTAGGGGGTGGAAATACGCAGTATTTT. The chain employs TRBV7-6 and TRBJ2-3; D gene unclear. The V gene lost 1 base and the J gene lost 7 bases, with 9 bases spanning the gap. Germline assignment: CDR1 SGHVS and CDR2 FNYEAQ. The CDR3 sequence is 13 residues long.

J is TRBJ1-1 and V is TRBV9, with no clear D. The V end was cut by 4 bases, the J end by 1 base, with 11 bases between. Germline assignment: CDR1 SGDLS and CDR2 YYNGEE. The CDR3 has 14 residues. This CDR3 is CASSPPHGNTEAFF. CDR3 DNA: TGTGCCAGCAGCCCCCCTCACGGGAACACTGAAGCTTTCTTT.

By sample fraction, this clone is medium-sized (0.01 to 0.1%). The chain links TRBV28 to TRBJ2-6; 8 bases fit TRBD2. Looked up from germline, CDR1 is MDHEN and CDR2 is SYDVKM. After removal of 5 bases from V and 3 bases from J, the junction contained 15 bases not matched to a gene. The CDR3 is 19 residues long. DNA for the CDR3: TGTGCCAGCAGTCCCTACCTCTTGGCGGGAGGAGGTGGGGCCAACGTCCTGACTTTC. Its protein product is CASSPYLLAGGGGANVLTF.

In this sample, this clone turned up once. The chain joins TRBV9 to TRBJ2-5, with 8 bases aligning to TRBD2. This CDR3 has 15 residues. Germline CDR1 and CDR2: SGDLS and YYNGEE. The V segment lost 3 bases and the J segment 4 bases; nucleotides outside the gene matches: 8. CDR3 amino acids: CASSESGGPRETQYF. As DNA, the CDR3 is TGTGCCAGCAGCGAGTCGGGGGGGCCGCGAGAGACCCAGTACTTC. Filled out from reference TRBV9 and TRBJ2-5, the complete variable domain reads DSGVTQTPKHLITATGQRVTLRCSPRSGDLSVYWYQQSLDQGLQFLIQYYNGEERAKGNILERFSAQQFPDLHSELNLSSLELGDSALYFCASSESGGPRETQYFGPGTRLLVL.

This clone appeared a single time. J is TRBJ2-5 and V is TRBV2; TRBD1 aligns across 8 bases. The CDR3 is 14 amino acids. J lost 2 bases, V lost 2 bases, and 1 base had no gene match. Germline CDR1 is SNHLY and CDR2 is FYNNEI. CDR3 protein: CASSEWTGQETQYF. CDR3 coding DNA: TGTGCCAGCAGTGAATGGACAGGGCAAGAGACCCAGTACTTC.

The V gene is TRBV4-1, the J gene TRBJ2-7; D unclear. This CDR3 contains 15 residues. Trimming removed 0 bases at V and 2 bases at J, with 11 bases between. CDR1 and CDR2 from the germline V gene are MGHRA and YSYEKL. CDR3 sequence reads: CASSQDRAGTYEQYF. The CDR3 nucleotides read TGCGCCAGCAGCCAAGATAGAGCCGGTACCTACGAGCAGTACTTC.

The chain uses TRBV10-2 and TRBJ1-1; D is perhaps TRBD1 (5 bases). V was clipped by 9 bases and J by 6 bases, with 14 bases between them. In germline, CDR1 is WSHSY, CDR2 SAAADI. CDR3 length: 12 amino acids. The chain's CDR3 is CASGAVKPEAFF. The CDR3 bases are TGCGCCAGTGGGGCAGTCAAACCTGAAGCTTTCTTT.

V gene TRBV19 combines with J gene TRBJ2-1, with D possibly being TRBD2 (5 bases). CDR1 and CDR2 from the germline V gene are LNHDA and SQIVND (reference sequence). V dropped 6 bases and J dropped 5 bases, with 5 bases sitting between them. The CDR3 is 11 amino acids. The CDR3 is CASSGDNEQFF. CDR3 sequence (DNA): TGTGCCAGTAGCGGGGACAATGAGCAGTTCTTC.

The chain couples TRBV4-1 to TRBJ2-3; 9 bases are a match to TRBD2. V was clipped by 3 bases and J by 3 bases; unmatched bases: 7. CDR1 is MGHRA, CDR2 YSYEKL, per germline. This CDR3 spans 16 amino acids. In DNA form, the CDR3 reads TGCGCCAGCAGCCAGGTAGCGGGAGTTGGTACAGATACGCAGTATTTT. It translates to CASSQVAGVGTDTQYF.

The chain uses TRBV5-4 and TRBJ1-2; no firm D call. The CDR3 has 13 amino acids. Germline CDR1 is SGHNT and CDR2 is YYREEE (reference sequence). V lost 3 bases, J lost 5 bases, and 11 bases lay in between. The CDR3 reads CASSSGELYGYTF. DNA of the CDR3: TGTGCCAGCAGCTCAGGAGAACTGTATGGCTACACCTTC.

The rearrangement joins TRBV2 to TRBJ2-7; possibly TRBD1 for D (6 bases). The CDR3 has 15 residues. Trimming cost V 4 bases and J 2 bases, with 15 bases left between them. CDR1 and CDR2 from the germline V gene are SNHLY and FYNNEI. DNA of the CDR3: TGTGCCAGCAGTGGACCGGGACACTTAGCCTACGAGCAGTACTTC. Translating it yields CASSGPGHLAYEQYF.

The chain has TRBV27 and TRBJ2-2; D might be TRBD1 or TRBD2, each matching 6 bases. CDR3 length equals 14 residues. V was cut by 3 bases and J by 10 bases, with 15 bases left in between. The V gene's germline CDR1 is MNHEY and CDR2 SMNVEV (reference sequence). The CDR3 coding sequence is TGTGCCAGCAGTTTGTTCAGCTGGGGGGCGGAGCTGTTTTTT. This sequence encodes CASSLFSWGAELFF.

The V and J genes are TRBV5-6 and TRBJ1-6, with unresolved D. V was clipped by 3 bases and J by 11 bases, with 9 bases between them. Germline values: CDR1 SGHDT, CDR2 YYEEEE. CDR3 length: 12 residues. The CDR3 here is CASSYYSTPLHF. The CDR3 coding sequence is TGTGCCAGCAGCTACTATTCCACACCCCTCCACTTT.

The J gene is TRBJ2-7, the V gene TRBV10-2; D is unresolved. The CDR3 loop spans 16 amino acids. V was clipped by 3 bases and J by 3 bases, with 18 bases between them. Germline lookup yields CDR1 WSHSY and CDR2 SAAADI. The CDR3 DNA sequence: TGCGCCAGCAGTGATCTCTCCGATAGGGAAGTCTACGAGCAGTACTTC. This translates into CASSDLSDREVYEQYF.

The chain joins TRBV19 to TRBJ1-2, with a possible D match to TRBD1 (6 bases). Germline V gene data show CDR1 as LNHDA and CDR2 as SQIVND (reference sequence). V was trimmed by 6 bases and J by 6 bases, leaving 17 bases between them. This CDR3 has 14 residues. The CDR3 region is CASSKYREDNGYTF. In nucleotides, the CDR3 is TGTGCCAGTAGCAAATACAGGGAAGACAATGGCTACACCTTC.

The chain carries TRBV5-8 and TRBJ2-1, with TRBD1 matching over 7 bases. V lost 3 bases and J lost 7; bases outside the gene matches: 1. CDR3 size: 12 residues. Germline CDR1 SGHTS, CDR2 YDEGEE. DNA for the CDR3: TGTGCCAGCAGCTGGACAGGAAATGAGCAGTTCTTC. Protein product: CASSWTGNEQFF.

This rearrangement joins TRBV28 to TRBJ1-1; TRBD1 agrees at 8 bases. Per germline, CDR1 MDHEN and CDR2 SYDVKM. This CDR3 spans 14 amino acids. The J segment lost 7 bases and the V segment lost 5 bases, leaving 9 bases of the junction unmatched. CDR3 loop: CASSPLGTGIEAFF. CDR3 in DNA: TGTGCCAGCAGTCCCCTCGGGACAGGAATTGAAGCTTTCTTT.

The rearrangement links TRBV7-9 to TRBJ1-1; D gene unclear. This CDR3 spans 13 amino acids. CDR1 SEHNR and CDR2 FQNEAQ come from the germline V gene (reference sequence). Trimming left V 3 bases short and J 1 base short, with 6 bases between. CDR3 nucleotides: TGTGCCAGCAGCTTCCCGGAGAACACTGAAGCTTTCTTT. As protein: CASSFPENTEAFF.

This sequence joins TRBV7-9 and TRBJ2-7; 11 bases map to TRBD1. The ends lost 5 bases at V and 3 bases at J; junction bases unmatched: 6. CDR3 length: 15 residues. Germline V gene lookup returns CDR1 SEHNR and CDR2 FQNEAQ (reference sequence). The CDR3 DNA sequence: TGTGCCAGCAGCGACAGGGGACAGGGGGTCTACGAGCAGTACTTC. It translates to CASSDRGQGVYEQYF.

The chain links TRBV9 to TRBJ2-5; either TRBD1 or TRBD2 may fit D (5 bases each). The germline V gene has CDR1 SGDLS and CDR2 YYNGEE. Trimming cost V 4 bases and J 0 bases, with 7 bases left between them. This CDR3 comprises 13 residues. As DNA, the CDR3 is TGTGCCAGCAGCTCGGGACACCAAGAGACCCAGTACTTC. It specifies CASSSGHQETQYF. The full variable domain, in which reference TRBV9 and TRBJ2-5 provide the parts outside the CDR3, is DSGVTQTPKHLITATGQRVTLRCSPRSGDLSVYWYQQSLDQGLQFLIQYYNGEERAKGNILERFSAQQFPDLHSELNLSSLELGDSALYFCASSSGHQETQYFGPGTRLLVL.

The genes are TRBV18 and TRBJ2-7; 9 nucleotides align to TRBD1. CDR3 length: 13 residues. The J segment lost 6 bases and the V segment lost 5 bases, leaving 5 bases of the junction unmatched. Germline CDR1 is KGHSH and CDR2 is LQKENI. The CDR3 DNA is TGTGCCAGCTCATCCGGACAGGGGAGCGAGCAGTACTTC. Amino acids: CASSSGQGSEQYF.

This clone was observed many times. This chain links TRBV27 with TRBJ1-1; TRBD1 might be the D (5 bases). V was trimmed by 0 bases and J by 3 bases, leaving 8 bases between them. The CDR3 loop spans 14 amino acids. CDR1 and CDR2 (germline): MNHEY, SMNVEV (reference sequence). CDR3 protein: CASSLSWGDTEAFF. CDR3 sequence (DNA): TGTGCCAGCAGTTTATCGTGGGGGGACACTGAAGCTTTCTTT.

The chain links TRBV5-6 to TRBJ2-3; D call uncertain. CDR1 is SGHDT, CDR2 YYEEEE, per germline. Trimming shortened V by 2 bases and J by 4 bases, and 14 bases separated the two germline ends. This CDR3 has 15 amino acids. The CDR3 region is CASSFTGSVADTQYF. The DNA of the CDR3 is TGTGCCAGCAGCTTCACCGGGTCTGTGGCAGATACGCAGTATTTT.

The chain links TRBV9 to TRBJ2-1; possibly TRBD2 for D (5 bases). Germline CDR1 SGDLS, CDR2 YYNGEE. This CDR3 comprises 17 residues. The V and J ends lost 0 bases and 0 bases respectively, with 13 bases between them. The CDR3 loop is CASSVDPSSSSYNEQFF. The CDR3 DNA follows: TGTGCCAGCAGCGTAGACCCTAGCTCCAGCTCCTACAATGAGCAGTTCTTC.

The chain couples TRBV27 to TRBJ2-7; no firm D call. The germline V and J ends were trimmed by 5 bases and 0 bases, with 11 bases remaining between them. Germline V gene sequence: CDR1 MNHEY, CDR2 SMNVEV (reference sequence). This CDR3 has 14 residues. CDR3 loop: CASSEGRISYEQYF. The CDR3 region has the DNA TGTGCCAGCAGTGAAGGGCGAATCTCCTACGAGCAGTACTTC.